These 31 T cell receptor beta chains were sequenced from one sample in a study of blood T cell repertoires in COVID-19. The method was immunoSEQ multiplex PCR; TCRdb's version includes in-frame clones alone and lacks a portion of them. The table records about 180,000 clones, roughly 82% of them present only once. Sequenced input: PBMCs or T cells enriched from blood (not recorded which). These receptors originate from a woman aged 30 to 39 who had recovered from COVID-19.

Only one count was recorded for this clone. The J gene is TRBJ2-2, the V gene TRBV7-8; 10 bases are a match to TRBD1. Germline CDR1 and CDR2: SGHVS and FQNEAQ. CDR3 length equals 16 residues. V gave up 3 bases and J gave up 4 bases; unmatched junction bases: 5. The CDR3 DNA sequence: TGTGCCAGCAGCTTTTTGGGACAGGGGCCCACCGGGGAGCTGTTTTTT. It codes for CASSFLGQGPTGELFF.

The rearrangement links TRBV2 to TRBJ2-7; TRBD2 aligns across 7 bases. The CDR3 extends over 14 amino acids. CDR1 is SNHLY and CDR2 is FYNNEI in the germline V gene. The V and J ends lost 8 bases and 0 bases, in that order; junction bases with no gene match: 7. DNA of the CDR3: TGTGCCAGCGTGGGGGAGGGGTTCTCCTACGAGCAGTACTTC. Its protein product is CASVGEGFSYEQYF.

This sequence joins TRBV19 and TRBJ1-6; D is perhaps TRBD1 (5 bases). V was cut by 7 bases and J by 5 bases, with 12 bases left in between. The V gene's germline CDR1 is LNHDA and CDR2 SQIVND (reference sequence). This CDR3 has 14 residues. The DNA for the CDR3 is TGTGCCAGTACCAGGGCGGGAGATAATTCACCCCTCCACTTT. Residues: CASTRAGDNSPLHF.

This clone was detected only once. The rearrangement links TRBV7-6 to TRBJ1-4; D is perhaps TRBD1 (5 bases). V lost 0 bases and J lost 4, with 15 bases in between. Germline lookup yields CDR1 SGHVS and CDR2 FNYEAQ. The CDR3 has 17 amino acids. CDR3: CASSLATVPTLNEKLFF. The CDR3 region has the DNA TGTGCCAGCAGCTTAGCGACAGTCCCCACCCTTAATGAAAAACTGTTTTTT.

The chain carries TRBV28 and TRBJ1-2, with no clear D. With 8 bases removed from V and 3 bases from J, the gap between germline ends came to 10 bases. This CDR3 comprises 12 residues. In germline, CDR1 is MDHEN, CDR2 SYDVKM. The CDR3 nucleotides read TGTGCCAGCGGCGAGGCGGACTATGGCTACACCTTC. It yields the protein CASGEADYGYTF.

The rearrangement links TRBV2 to TRBJ1-5; 8 nucleotides agree with TRBD1. The CDR3 is 16 amino acids. V trimming: 3 bases; J trimming: 2 bases; junction bases outside the gene matches: 6. Germline V gene sequence: CDR1 SNHLY, CDR2 FYNNEI. CDR3 loop: CASSEPKDRGNQPQHF. The CDR3 DNA reads as TGTGCCAGCAGTGAGCCCAAGGACAGGGGCAATCAGCCCCAGCATTTT. Looking up the rest from reference TRBV2 and TRBJ1-5 gives the full variable domain: EPEVTQTPSHQVTQMGQEVILRCVPISNHLYFYWYRQILGQKVEFLVSFYNNEISEKSEIFDDQFSVERPDGSNFTLKIRSTKLEDSAMYFCASSEPKDRGNQPQHFGDGTRLSIL.

The V gene is TRBV10-1, the J gene TRBJ1-6; 11 bases line up with TRBD1. There are 15 residues in the CDR3. From germline, CDR1 is WNHNN and CDR2 SYGVQD (reference sequence). V lost 11 bases, J lost 8 bases, and 11 bases stayed unmatched. The CDR3 DNA is TGCGCCCTACTCGGGACAGGGGGTTTACATTCACCCCTCCACTTT. Its translation is CALLGTGGLHSPLHF.

This clone was seen a handful of times. This chain connects TRBV29-1 to TRBJ2-7, with TRBD1 matching 8 bases. Looked up from germline, CDR1 is SQVTM and CDR2 is ANQGSEA. V lost 7 bases, J lost 1 base, and 6 bases stayed unmatched. The CDR3 has 13 residues. The CDR3 loop reads CSANTGGSYEQYF. Written as DNA, the CDR3 is TGCAGCGCCAATACAGGGGGATCCTACGAGCAGTACTTC.

The rearrangement joins TRBV12-5 to TRBJ1-2; D ambiguous. The CDR3 has 15 residues. V dropped 4 bases and J dropped 2 bases, with 14 bases sitting between them. Per the germline V gene, CDR1 is LGHNT and CDR2 is FRNRAP. CDR3 loop: CASGYPRSRNYGYTF. The CDR3 DNA reads as TGTGCTAGTGGTTACCCGAGGAGCCGGAACTATGGCTACACCTTC.

V and J are TRBV6-5 and TRBJ2-7; TRBD2 might be the D (6 bases). Per the germline V gene, CDR1 is MNHEY and CDR2 is SVGAGI. Trimming cost V 5 bases and J 2 bases, with 16 bases left between them. The CDR3 has 15 amino acids. CDR3 region: CASSPQTSSPYEQYF. CDR3 nucleotide sequence: TGTGCCAGCAGTCCACAGACTAGTAGTCCCTACGAGCAGTACTTC.

The chain employs TRBV19 and TRBJ2-7, with 12 positions matching TRBD2. The length of the CDR3 is 19 residues. Trimming removed 5 bases from V and 3 bases from J; junction bases left unmatched: 17. CDR1 is LNHDA and CDR2 is SQIVND in the germline V gene (reference sequence). CDR3 in amino acids: CASSGRLAGAARLNYEQYF. The CDR3 coding sequence is TGTGCCAGTAGTGGCAGACTAGCGGGAGCCGCCCGGCTTAACTACGAGCAGTACTTC.

The chain couples TRBV30 to TRBJ2-5; D gene ambiguous. CDR1 is GTSNPN and CDR2 is SVGIG in the germline V gene (reference sequence). The CDR3 is 12 residues long. V lost 4 bases to trimming and J lost 0 bases, with 6 bases between them. In DNA form, the CDR3 reads TGTGCCTGGATGTCAAACCAAGAGACCCAGTACTTC. Its protein is CAWMSNQETQYF.

The gene calls are TRBV7-2 and TRBJ1-5, with 8 bases that match TRBD1. After removal of 7 bases from V and 6 bases from J, the junction contained 8 bases not matched to a gene. Germline V gives CDR1 SGHTA, CDR2 FQGNSA. This CDR3 is built from 14 residues. This CDR3 reads CASTQGQGGQPQHF. The CDR3 DNA follows: TGTGCCAGCACCCAAGGACAGGGTGGTCAGCCCCAGCATTTT.

This clone appeared a single time. This chain uses TRBV18 with TRBJ2-5, with TRBD1 identical over 9 bases. This CDR3 has 15 amino acids. V gave up 2 bases and J gave up 6 bases; unmatched junction bases: 7. Germline CDR1 is KGHSH and CDR2 is LQKENI. The CDR3 bases are TGTGCCAGCTCACCAACAGGGGGCGAAGCAAAGACCCAGTACTTC. As protein: CASSPTGGEAKTQYF.

This rearrangement joins TRBV6-5 to TRBJ2-7; TRBD1 is a possible D gene (5 bases). CDR3 length: 12 amino acids. With 6 bases removed from V and 1 base from J, the gap between germline ends came to 7 bases. Germline CDR1 and CDR2: MNHEY and SVGAGI. In DNA form, the CDR3 reads TGTGCCAGCAGAACAGGTTCCTACGAGCAGTACTTC. Its translation: CASRTGSYEQYF.

This clone was observed a handful of times. The rearrangement uses TRBV19 and TRBJ2-1; 8 nucleotides agree with TRBD2. Germline CDR1 LNHDA, CDR2 SQIVND (reference sequence). The CDR3 consists of 13 residues. The junction had 12 bases not matched to a gene; V was cut back by 11 bases and J by 9 bases. CDR3 region: CASVSGRAGEQFF. DNA of the CDR3: TGTGCCTCGGTCTCCGGGAGGGCCGGTGAGCAGTTCTTC.

The rearrangement uses TRBV19 and TRBJ2-5, with 13 nucleotides matching TRBD2. The CDR3 extends over 14 amino acids. Germline CDR1 LNHDA, CDR2 SQIVND (reference sequence). V was clipped by 6 bases and J by 5 bases; unmatched bases: 3. The CDR3 region is CASSTLAGGETQYF. Here the CDR3 DNA reads TGTGCCAGTAGCACACTAGCGGGAGGGGAGACCCAGTACTTC.

This chain's CDR3 is CASSQGQRELPDTQYF. In nucleotides, the CDR3 is TGTGCCAGCAGCCAAGGGCAGCGGGAGCTCCCAGATACGCAGTATTTT. The V gene is TRBV4-2, the J gene TRBJ2-3, with TRBD2 matching over 8 bases. This CDR3 has 16 amino acids. Germline CDR1 reads LGHNA; CDR2 reads YNFKEQ. V shed 1 base and J 4 bases; nucleotides not matched to a gene: 7.

This rearrangement joins TRBV14 to TRBJ2-3; 11 nucleotides match TRBD2. Germline V gene lookup returns CDR1 SGHDN and CDR2 FVKESK. Unmatched junction bases numbered 8, after V lost 1 base and J lost 5 bases. The CDR3 extends over 17 amino acids. The CDR3 region is CASSQGNSLAGVDTQYF. The CDR3 region has the DNA TGTGCCAGCAGCCAAGGGAATTCACTAGCGGGAGTAGATACGCAGTATTTT.

The V and J genes are TRBV5-1 and TRBJ2-3; 11 nucleotides align to TRBD2. The germline V gene has CDR1 SGHRS and CDR2 YFSETQ. The CDR3 has 17 residues. V lost 4 bases to trimming and J lost 4 bases; unmatched junction nucleotides: 11. The CDR3 here is CASSLIAGGPGADTQYF. CDR3 nucleotide sequence: TGCGCCAGCAGCCTCATAGCGGGAGGGCCAGGGGCAGATACGCAGTATTTT.

The chain links TRBV11-3 to TRBJ2-1, with D maybe TRBD2 (5 bases). V was pared by 1 base and J by 10 bases, with 17 bases between. The CDR3 sequence is 15 residues long. In germline, CDR1 is SGHNT, CDR2 YENEEA. CDR3 in DNA: TGTGCCAGCAGCTTAGGTAGCGACCGGCCTGGGGAGCAGTTCTTC. This sequence encodes CASSLGSDRPGEQFF.

The rearrangement uses TRBV2 and TRBJ2-1, with TRBD1 matching 9 bases. The CDR3 loop spans 17 amino acids. V shed 3 bases, J shed 6 bases, and the junction held 12 bases outside the gene matches. Germline values: CDR1 SNHLY, CDR2 FYNNEI. CDR3 nucleotides: TGTGCCAGCAGTGATCCCTCCCCGGGACAGGGAGGCAATGAGCAGTTCTTC. This encodes CASSDPSPGQGGNEQFF.

This clone was seen only a few times. The rearrangement uses TRBV19 and TRBJ2-2; TRBD2 matches at 7 bases. Germline CDR1 LNHDA, CDR2 SQIVND (reference sequence). The CDR3 totals 16 residues. The V segment lost 1 base and the J segment 6 bases; nucleotides outside the gene matches: 8. This chain's CDR3 is CASSIAGGSKAGELFF. The CDR3 region has the DNA TGTGCCAGTAGTATAGCCGGCGGGAGCAAGGCCGGGGAGCTGTTTTTT.

In this sample, this clone turned up a few times. The chain has TRBV11-1 and TRBJ2-1; the match to TRBD2 covers 7 bases. CDR3 length: 15 residues. The germline CDR1 and CDR2 sequences are SGHAT and FQDESV (reference sequence). J gave up 7 bases and V 3 bases, and 9 bases lay outside the gene matches. This chain's CDR3 is CASSLSLARKNEQFF. CDR3 DNA sequence: TGTGCCAGCAGCTTGTCACTAGCGAGAAAGAATGAGCAGTTCTTC.

A word on this clone: This sample also contains other DNA sequences that code for the same CDR3. The chain is built from TRBV28 and TRBJ1-3, with D possibly being TRBD1 (5 bases). The germline V gene encodes CDR1 MDHEN and CDR2 SYDVKM. V lost 6 bases, J lost 4 bases, and 10 bases lay in between. The CDR3 covers 13 residues. CDR3 sequence: CASSRGSGNTIYF. The CDR3 coding sequence is TGTGCCAGCAGCCGGGGGTCAGGAAACACCATATATTTT.

The count of this clone is one. The chain links TRBV27 to TRBJ2-1; TRBD1 aligns across 10 bases. CDR1 MNHEY and CDR2 SMNVEV come from the germline V gene (reference sequence). The CDR3 is 19 residues long. V shed 0 bases, J shed 6 bases, and the junction held 14 bases outside the gene matches. The DNA for the CDR3 is TGTGCCAGCAGTTTATCGCGCTACCGGACAGGGGGGGACCCCAATGAGCAGTTCTTC. Encoded protein: CASSLSRYRTGGDPNEQFF.

This clone came up once. The chain couples TRBV2 to TRBJ1-2; 7 bases are a match to TRBD1. CDR3 length equals 11 residues. Germline V gene lookup returns CDR1 SNHLY and CDR2 FYNNEI. Trimming removed 8 bases from V and 7 bases from J; junction bases left unmatched: 4. CDR3 protein: CASPTGSGYTF. The DNA for the CDR3 is TGTGCCAGCCCGACAGGGAGTGGCTACACCTTC.

There are a few counts of this clone. This chain links TRBV5-1 with TRBJ2-7; 8 bases line up with TRBD2. V shed 4 bases, J shed 0 bases, and the junction held 12 bases outside the gene matches. The CDR3 runs to 17 residues. Germline-derived CDR1 and CDR2 are SGHRS and YFSETQ. CDR3 sequence reads: CASSPPGGGINSYEQYF. CDR3 nucleotides: TGCGCCAGCAGCCCCCCCGGCGGGGGGATTAACTCCTACGAGCAGTACTTC.

The chain links TRBV2 to TRBJ1-2; TRBD1 might be the D (6 bases). Germline V gene data show CDR1 as SNHLY and CDR2 as FYNNEI. CDR3 length: 12 residues. Trimming took 6 bases from V and 2 from J, leaving 7 bases between them. CDR3 bases: TGTGCCAGCAGGGACAGCAACTATGGCTACACCTTC. This sequence encodes CASRDSNYGYTF.

A note on this clone: Sequence at one end of the junction differs from germline and may be a read error. V gene TRBV7-2 combines with J gene TRBJ1-6; possible D gene TRBD1, 6 bases. The length of the CDR3 is 18 residues. The germline V gene has CDR1 SGHTA and CDR2 FQGNSA. This chain's CDR3 is CASGLGGRFSSYNSPLHF. For the CDR3, the DNA is TGTGCCAGCGGCTTAGGGGGGCGGTTCAGCTCCTATAATTCACCCCTCCACTTT.

The chain is built from TRBV28 and TRBJ1-2; D gene uncertain. CDR3 length: 11 residues. Germline V gives CDR1 MDHEN, CDR2 SYDVKM. The V and J ends lost 6 bases and 8 bases respectively, with 10 bases between them. The CDR3 is CASRAGRGYTF. CDR3 DNA: TGTGCCAGCAGGGCGGGCAGAGGCTACACCTTC.